The next 18 T cell receptor beta chains were all read from a single sample in a study of blood T cell repertoires in COVID-19. The method was immunoSEQ multiplex PCR; TCRdb's version includes in-frame clones alone and lacks a portion of them. The table lists 200,000 to 300,000 clones, 75% to 90% of them singletons. Material for sequencing was peripheral blood. The receptors originated from a woman aged 55-69 years with active or convalescent COVID-19.

The rearrangement uses TRBV4-1 and TRBJ1-2, with a weak D call TRBD1 (6 bases). Germline CDR1 reads MGHRA; CDR2 reads YSYEKL. CDR3 length equals 18 residues. Trimming removed 1 base from V and 4 bases from J, with 22 bases in between. In DNA form, the CDR3 reads TGCGCCAGCAGCCAAGGGGAGGGGGGAAGGAGTGCCGGCTATGGCTACACCTTC. It translates to CASSQGEGGRSAGYGYTF.

J is TRBJ2-5 and V is TRBV7-2; 10 bases map to TRBD1. J lost 5 bases, V lost 5 bases, and 5 bases had no gene match. Germline CDR1 SGHTA, CDR2 FQGNSA. The CDR3 is made up of 14 amino acids. The CDR3, as DNA: TGTGCCAGCAGCGTAGACAGGGGGCCCGAGACCCAGTACTTC. Translation: CASSVDRGPETQYF.

This clone was recorded only once. The rearrangement links TRBV7-9 to TRBJ1-2; 7 nucleotides agree with TRBD1. This CDR3 comprises 16 residues. Losses at the gene ends were 5 bases for V and 4 bases for J; bases not matched to a gene: 13. Germline V lookup: CDR1 SEHNR, CDR2 FQNEAQ (reference sequence). This CDR3 reads CASSQTTQGPTYGYTF. CDR3 sequence (DNA): TGTGCCAGCAGCCAGACTACACAGGGGCCGACCTATGGCTACACCTTC.

The chain combines TRBV2 with TRBJ1-6; no clear D. CDR3 size: 15 residues. The germline V gene encodes CDR1 SNHLY and CDR2 FYNNEI. V gave up 8 bases and J gave up 7 bases, with 18 bases separating them. The CDR3 is CASQREPNPNSPLHF. CDR3 sequence (DNA): TGTGCCAGCCAGAGGGAGCCTAACCCGAATTCACCCCTCCACTTT.

This chain connects TRBV11-2 to TRBJ1-1; the D gene is possibly TRBD1 (5 bases). This CDR3 has 16 residues. V dropped 1 base and J dropped 2 bases, with 14 bases sitting between them. Germline V gives CDR1 SGHAT, CDR2 FQNNGV. CDR3 sequence reads: CASSLGRGRGNTEAFF. CDR3 DNA: TGTGCCAGCAGCTTAGGGCGGGGAAGGGGTAACACTGAAGCTTTCTTT.

This chain links TRBV2 with TRBJ2-5; 12 bases line up with TRBD2. After removal of 8 bases from V and 4 bases from J, the junction contained 8 bases not matched to a gene. Germline-derived CDR1 and CDR2 are SNHLY and FYNNEI. The CDR3 consists of 15 residues. In nucleotides, the CDR3 is TGTGCCAGCGGATGGTCGACTAGCGGGGGAGAGACCCAGTACTTC. This encodes CASGWSTSGGETQYF.

CDR3 amino acids: CASHTGVSLYGYTF. The CDR3 coding sequence is TGTGCCAGCCATACAGGGGTATCCCTCTATGGCTACACCTTC. The chain recombines TRBV6-5 with TRBJ1-2, with TRBD1 matching over 7 bases. Germline values: CDR1 MNHEY, CDR2 SVGAGI. The V gene end was trimmed by 8 bases and the J gene end by 4 bases; junction bases not matched to a gene: 10. This CDR3 has 14 amino acids.

As DNA, the CDR3 is TGCGCCAGCAGCTTGGCGGGACAGCCGAGCTCCTACGAGCAGTACTTC. This gives the protein CASSLAGQPSSYEQYF. The chain recombines TRBV5-1 with TRBJ2-7, with TRBD1 matching 7 bases. The CDR3 is 16 residues long. Germline loops: CDR1 SGHRS, CDR2 YFSETQ. The J segment lost 0 bases and the V segment lost 0 bases, leaving 6 bases of the junction unmatched. The entire variable domain, with the rest obtained from reference TRBV5-1 and TRBJ2-7, is as follows: KAGVTQTPRYLIKTRGQQVTLSCSPISGHRSVSWYQQTPGQGLQFLFEYFSETQRNKGNFPGRFSGRQFSNSRSEMNVSTLELGDSALYLCASSLAGQPSSYEQYFGPGTRLTVT.

V gene TRBV2 combines with J gene TRBJ2-2; weak D call: TRBD2 (5 bases). The CDR3 consists of 15 residues. From germline, CDR1 is SNHLY and CDR2 FYNNEI. Trimming removed 3 bases at V and 1 base at J, with 9 bases between. Written as DNA, the CDR3 is TGTGCCAGCAGTGATTCGCGGGTGAACACCGGGGAGCTGTTTTTT. Its protein product is CASSDSRVNTGELFF.

V usage is TRBV5-8 and J usage is TRBJ2-2; maybe TRBD1 (7 bases). CDR1 SGHTS and CDR2 YDEGEE come from the germline V gene. This CDR3 contains 15 residues. Trimming pared 0 bases from V and 6 bases from J, leaving 12 bases between. CDR3 sequence reads: CASSLGDREAGELFF. The CDR3 region has the DNA TGTGCCAGCAGCTTGGGCGACAGGGAGGCCGGGGAGCTGTTTTTT.

Points on this clone: Different DNA sequences within this sample yield the same CDR3. The chain couples TRBV7-9 to TRBJ1-4; tentatively, D is TRBD1 (5 bases). CDR1 SEHNR and CDR2 FQNEAQ come from the germline V gene (reference sequence). Trimming took 1 base from V and 2 from J, leaving 8 bases between them. CDR3 size: 15 residues. DNA of the CDR3: TGTGCCAGCAGCTTAGGGGGCGGCACTAATGAAAAACTGTTTTTT. This sequence encodes CASSLGGGTNEKLFF.

CDR3 sequence reads: CASSPQGIGTGELFF. The CDR3 DNA reads as TGTGCCAGCAGCCCACAGGGTATTGGCACCGGGGAGCTGTTTTTT. The V call is TRBV7-3, the J call TRBJ2-2, with D perhaps TRBD1 (6 bases). Trimming shortened V by 5 bases and J by 4 bases, and 14 bases separated the two germline ends. The CDR3 consists of 15 residues. Germline loops: CDR1 SGHTA, CDR2 FQGTGA.

This chain's CDR3 is CASRARGQGTEETQYF. CDR3 bases: TGCGCCAGCCGCGCAAGGGGCCAGGGAACGGAAGAGACCCAGTACTTC. This chain connects TRBV5-1 to TRBJ2-5; possibly TRBD1 for D (5 bases). The CDR3 covers 16 residues. The V end lost 7 bases, the J end lost 3 bases, and 22 bases lay between the germline ends. Per germline, CDR1 SGHRS and CDR2 YFSETQ.

J is TRBJ1-2 and V is TRBV6-6; unclear D gene. This CDR3 region has 14 residues. Germline lookup yields CDR1 MNHNY and CDR2 SVGAGI (reference sequence). Between the trimmed V and J ends, which lost 2 bases and 4 bases, there was a span of 11 bases. The CDR3: CASSYGGEGYGYTF. For the CDR3, the DNA is TGTGCCAGCAGTTACGGTGGGGAGGGCTATGGCTACACCTTC.

This chain connects TRBV3-1 (or the pseudogene TRBV3-2) to TRBJ1-6, with D tentatively TRBD1 (6 bases). Germline CDR1 LGHDT, CDR2 YNNKEL (reference sequence). V lost 1 base and J lost 6, with 19 bases in between. The CDR3 length is 18 residues. For the CDR3, the DNA is TGTGCCAGCAGCCAAGTCTCCGGCTTGGGGGCGCTTAATTCACCCCTCCACTTT. The encoded protein is CASSQVSGLGALNSPLHF.

This clone was seen only a few times. The J gene is TRBJ2-3, the V gene TRBV7-2; D might be TRBD2 (5 bases). The germline V gene encodes CDR1 SGHTA and CDR2 FQGNSA. V dropped 5 bases and J dropped 0 bases, with 12 bases sitting between them. The CDR3 runs to 15 residues. Here the CDR3 DNA reads TGTGCCAGCAGCACCGACTACCTTAGCACAGATACGCAGTATTTT. It encodes CASSTDYLSTDTQYF.

The chain employs TRBV6-2 or TRBV6-3 and TRBJ1-5, with D maybe TRBD1 (5 bases). The CDR3 spans 15 residues. Germline values: CDR1 MNHEY, CDR2 SVGEGT. The V end lost 1 base, the J end lost 2 bases, and 9 bases lay between the germline ends. The CDR3 region is CASSYYRSGNQPQHF. CDR3 in DNA: TGTGCCAGCAGTTACTACAGGTCGGGCAATCAGCCCCAGCATTTT.

The V gene is TRBV11-2, the J gene TRBJ1-5; 7 nucleotides agree with TRBD1. Losses at the gene ends were 3 bases for V and 5 bases for J; bases not matched to a gene: 10. Germline V lookup: CDR1 SGHAT, CDR2 FQNNGV. The CDR3 totals 16 residues. DNA of the CDR3: TGTGCCAGCAGCTTGAAGGCAGGGGGGTCGTATCAGCCCCAGCATTTT. This encodes CASSLKAGGSYQPQHF. Filled out from reference TRBV11-2 and TRBJ1-5, the complete variable domain reads EAGVAQSPRYKIIEKRQSVAFWCNPISGHATLYWYQQILGQGPKLLIQFQNNGVVDDSQLPKDRFSAERLKGVDSTLKIQPAKLEDSAVYLCASSLKAGGSYQPQHFGDGTRLSIL.